This T cell receptor (beta chain) was profiled in a study of blood T cell repertoires in COVID-19. In the study's own analysis: The assay estimated nucleated cells by amplifying reference gene primers. TCRdb keeps only in-frame clones here, not all; method: immunoSEQ multiplex PCR. From that table come the V and J calls and clone size; the DNA was used to work out D and trimming. The table includes roughly 130,000 clones, approximately 86% detected once. Recruitment covered roughly 22 US areas and drew participants whose ages spanned roughly 18 to 95 years. Participants' reported clinical history set cohort assignment. Recovered status in Cohort 3 required two negative PCRs, clearance, or symptom resolution. The CDR3 spans 15 residues. Trimming took 3 bases from V and 6 from J, leaving 17 bases between them. Per the germline V gene, CDR1 is SGHTA and CDR2 is FQGNSA.

This sequence joins TRBV7-2 and TRBJ1-1; tentative D call: TRBD1 (6 bases). The sequence was obtained from a woman aged 45-65 years who had recovered from COVID-19. The material sequenced was PBMCs or T cells enriched from blood (not recorded which). CDR3 nucleotide sequence: TGTGCCAGCAGCTTCATTTCTGGGGGGGGCTCTGAAGCTTTCTTT. Its translation is CASSFISGGGSEAFF.